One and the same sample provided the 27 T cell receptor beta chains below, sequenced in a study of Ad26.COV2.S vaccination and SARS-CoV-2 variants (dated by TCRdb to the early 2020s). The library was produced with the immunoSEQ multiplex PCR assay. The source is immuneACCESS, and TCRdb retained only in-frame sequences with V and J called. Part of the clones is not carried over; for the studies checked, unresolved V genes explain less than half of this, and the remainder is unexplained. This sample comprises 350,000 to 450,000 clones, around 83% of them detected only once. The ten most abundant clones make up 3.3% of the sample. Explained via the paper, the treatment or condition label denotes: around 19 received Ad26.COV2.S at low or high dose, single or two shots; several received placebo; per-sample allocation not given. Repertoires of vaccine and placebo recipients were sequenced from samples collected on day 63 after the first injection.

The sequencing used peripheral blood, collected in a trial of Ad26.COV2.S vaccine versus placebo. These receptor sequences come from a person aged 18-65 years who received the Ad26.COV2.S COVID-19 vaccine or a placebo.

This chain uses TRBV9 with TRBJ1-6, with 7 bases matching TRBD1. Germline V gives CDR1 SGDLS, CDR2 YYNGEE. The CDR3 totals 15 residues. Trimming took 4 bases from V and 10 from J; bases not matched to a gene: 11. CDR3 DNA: TGTGCCAGCAGCCCCCGGACAGGTTTTAGCTCACCCCTCCACTTT. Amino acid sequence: CASSPRTGFSSPLHF.

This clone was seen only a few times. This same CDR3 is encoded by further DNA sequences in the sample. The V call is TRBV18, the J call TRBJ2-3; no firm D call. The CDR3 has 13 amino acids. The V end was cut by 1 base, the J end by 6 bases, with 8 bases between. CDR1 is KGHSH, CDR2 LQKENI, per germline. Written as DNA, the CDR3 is TGTGCCAGCTCACCACAGGCAGCTGATACGCAGTATTTT. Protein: CASSPQAADTQYF.

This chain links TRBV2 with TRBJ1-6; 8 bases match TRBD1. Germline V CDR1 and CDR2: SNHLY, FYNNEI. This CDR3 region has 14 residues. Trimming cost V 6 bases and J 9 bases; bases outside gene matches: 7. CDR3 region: CASSPGQGGSPLHF. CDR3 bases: TGTGCCAGCAGCCCTGGACAGGGAGGTTCACCCCTCCACTTT.

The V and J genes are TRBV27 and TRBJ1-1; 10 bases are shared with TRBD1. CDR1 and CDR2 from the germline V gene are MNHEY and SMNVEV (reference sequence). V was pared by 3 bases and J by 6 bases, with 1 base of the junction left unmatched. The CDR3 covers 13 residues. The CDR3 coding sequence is TGTGCCAGCAGTTTTGGACAGGGGGCTGAAGCTTTCTTT. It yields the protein CASSFGQGAEAFF.

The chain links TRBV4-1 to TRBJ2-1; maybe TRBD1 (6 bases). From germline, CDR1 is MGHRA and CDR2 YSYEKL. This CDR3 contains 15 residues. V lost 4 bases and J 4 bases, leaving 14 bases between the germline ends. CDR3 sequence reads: CASSRRDNEYNEQFF. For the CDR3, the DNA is TGCGCCAGCAGCCGACGGGACAACGAATACAATGAGCAGTTCTTC.

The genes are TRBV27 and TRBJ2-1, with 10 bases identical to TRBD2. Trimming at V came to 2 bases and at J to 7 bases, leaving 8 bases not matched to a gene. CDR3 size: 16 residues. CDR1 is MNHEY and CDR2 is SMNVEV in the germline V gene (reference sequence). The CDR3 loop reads CASSLALAGVGNEQFF. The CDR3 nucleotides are TGTGCCAGCAGTTTAGCTCTAGCGGGAGTGGGGAATGAGCAGTTCTTC.

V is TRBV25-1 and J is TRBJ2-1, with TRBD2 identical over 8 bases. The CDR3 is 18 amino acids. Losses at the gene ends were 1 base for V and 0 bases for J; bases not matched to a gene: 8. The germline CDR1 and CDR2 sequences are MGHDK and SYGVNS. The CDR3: CASSEFGLAGLSYNEQFF. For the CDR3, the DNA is TGTGCCAGCAGTGAATTTGGCCTAGCGGGTCTCTCCTACAATGAGCAGTTCTTC. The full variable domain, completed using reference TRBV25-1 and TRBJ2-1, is EADIYQTPRYLVIGTGKKITLECSQTMGHDKMYWYQQDPGMELHLIHYSYGVNSTEKGDLSSESTVSRIRTEHFPLTLESARPSHTSQYLCASSEFGLAGLSYNEQFFGPGTRLTVL.

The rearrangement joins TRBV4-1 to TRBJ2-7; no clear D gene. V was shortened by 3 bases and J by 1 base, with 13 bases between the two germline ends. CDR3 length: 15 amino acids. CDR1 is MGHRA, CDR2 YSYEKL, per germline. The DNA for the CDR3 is TGCGCCAGCAGCCAGGAAAGGGTCTCATCCTACGAGCAGTACTTC. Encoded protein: CASSQERVSSYEQYF.

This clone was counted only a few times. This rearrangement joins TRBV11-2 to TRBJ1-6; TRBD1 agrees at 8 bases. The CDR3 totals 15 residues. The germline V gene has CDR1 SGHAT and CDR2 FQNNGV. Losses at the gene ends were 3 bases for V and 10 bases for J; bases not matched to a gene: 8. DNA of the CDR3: TGTGCCAGCAGCTTTATATCAGGGGGCAAATCACCCCTCCACTTT. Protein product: CASSFISGGKSPLHF.

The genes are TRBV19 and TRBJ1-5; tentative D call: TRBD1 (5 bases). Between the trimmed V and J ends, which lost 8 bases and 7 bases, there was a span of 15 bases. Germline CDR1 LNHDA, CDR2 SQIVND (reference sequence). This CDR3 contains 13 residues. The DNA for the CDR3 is TGTGCCAGTGCGATGGACACGAGGCAGCCCCAGCATTTT. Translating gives CASAMDTRQPQHF. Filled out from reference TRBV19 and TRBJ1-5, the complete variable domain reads DGGITQSPKYLFRKEGQNVTLSCEQNLNHDAMYWYRQDPGQGLRLIYYSQIVNDFQKGDIAEGYSVSREKKESFPLTVTSAQKNPTAFYLCASAMDTRQPQHFGDGTRLSIL.

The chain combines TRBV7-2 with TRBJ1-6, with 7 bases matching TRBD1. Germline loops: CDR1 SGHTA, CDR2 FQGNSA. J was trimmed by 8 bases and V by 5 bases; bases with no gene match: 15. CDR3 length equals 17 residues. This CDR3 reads CASSPLNKGAFDSPLHF. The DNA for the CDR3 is TGTGCCAGCAGCCCGCTTAATAAGGGGGCGTTTGATTCACCCCTCCACTTT.

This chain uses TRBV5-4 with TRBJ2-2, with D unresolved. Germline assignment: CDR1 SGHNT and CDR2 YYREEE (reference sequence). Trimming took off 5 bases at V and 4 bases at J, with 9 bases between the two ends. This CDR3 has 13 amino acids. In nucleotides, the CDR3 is TGTGCCAGCAGTTCTATCGGCACCGGGGAGCTGTTTTTT. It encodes CASSSIGTGELFF.

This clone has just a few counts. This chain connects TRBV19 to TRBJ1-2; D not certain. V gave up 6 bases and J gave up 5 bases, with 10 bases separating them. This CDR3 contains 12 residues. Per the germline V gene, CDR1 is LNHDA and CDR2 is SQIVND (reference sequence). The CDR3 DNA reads TGTGCCAGTAGCCTGGGCCGGTATGGCTACACCTTC. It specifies CASSLGRYGYTF.

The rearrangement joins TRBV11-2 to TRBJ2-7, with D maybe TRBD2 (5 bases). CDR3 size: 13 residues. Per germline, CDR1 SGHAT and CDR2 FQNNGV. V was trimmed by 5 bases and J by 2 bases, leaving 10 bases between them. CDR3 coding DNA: TGTGCCAGCAGCCCCGCCGGGACCTACGAGCAGTACTTC. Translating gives CASSPAGTYEQYF.

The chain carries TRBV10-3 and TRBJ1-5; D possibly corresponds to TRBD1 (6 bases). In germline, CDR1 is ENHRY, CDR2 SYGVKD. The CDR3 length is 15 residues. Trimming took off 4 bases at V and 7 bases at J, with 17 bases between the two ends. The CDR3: CAISGVGGPGQPQHF. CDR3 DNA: TGTGCCATCAGTGGGGTCGGGGGGCCTGGGCAGCCCCAGCATTTT.

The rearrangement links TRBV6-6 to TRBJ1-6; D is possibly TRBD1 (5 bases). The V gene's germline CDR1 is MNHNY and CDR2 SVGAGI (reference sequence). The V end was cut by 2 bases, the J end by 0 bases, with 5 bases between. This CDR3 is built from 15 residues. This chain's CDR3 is CASSYDSSYNSPLHF. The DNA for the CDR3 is TGTGCCAGCAGTTACGACAGCTCCTATAATTCACCCCTCCACTTT.

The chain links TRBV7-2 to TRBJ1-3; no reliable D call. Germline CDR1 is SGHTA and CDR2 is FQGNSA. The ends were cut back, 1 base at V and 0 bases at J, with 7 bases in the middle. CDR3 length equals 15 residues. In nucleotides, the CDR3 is TGTGCCAGCAGCTTAGACGGAATCTCTGGAAACACCATATATTTT. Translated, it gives CASSLDGISGNTIYF.

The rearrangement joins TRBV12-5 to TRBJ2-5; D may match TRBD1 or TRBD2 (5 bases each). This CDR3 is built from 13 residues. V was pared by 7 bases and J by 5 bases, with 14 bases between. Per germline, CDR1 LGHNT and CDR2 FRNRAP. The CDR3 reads CASAEGTGETQYF. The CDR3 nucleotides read TGTGCTAGTGCCGAGGGGACGGGGGAGACCCAGTACTTC.

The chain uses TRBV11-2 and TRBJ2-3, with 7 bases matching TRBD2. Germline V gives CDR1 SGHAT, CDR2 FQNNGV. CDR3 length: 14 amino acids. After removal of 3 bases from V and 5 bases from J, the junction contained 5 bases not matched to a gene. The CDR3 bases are TGTGCCAGCAGCTTTGGACTAGATGTAGATACGCAGTATTTT. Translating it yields CASSFGLDVDTQYF.

The CDR3 sequence: CASSVIGTSGNTIYF. The CDR3 coding sequence is TGTGCCAGCAGCGTAATCGGGACCTCTGGAAACACCATATATTTT. The chain links TRBV9 to TRBJ1-3; maybe TRBD1 (5 bases). V was shortened by 1 base and J by 0 bases, with 8 bases between the two germline ends. The CDR3 contains 15 residues. CDR1 is SGDLS and CDR2 is YYNGEE in the germline V gene.

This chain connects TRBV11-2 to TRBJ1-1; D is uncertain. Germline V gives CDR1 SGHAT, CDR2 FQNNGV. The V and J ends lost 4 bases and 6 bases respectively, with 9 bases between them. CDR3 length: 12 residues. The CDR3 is CASSSPDPEAFF. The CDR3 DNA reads TGTGCCAGCAGCTCCCCAGACCCTGAAGCTTTCTTT.

CDR3 sequence reads: CASSVEKRSNEQFF. The CDR3 nucleotides read TGTGCCAGCAGCGTGGAAAAGCGGAGCAATGAGCAGTTCTTC. The chain employs TRBV4-2 and TRBJ2-1; D possibly corresponds to TRBD2 (5 bases). V lost 5 bases, J lost 6 bases, and 14 bases lay in between. Germline CDR1 LGHNA, CDR2 YNFKEQ. The CDR3 contains 14 residues.

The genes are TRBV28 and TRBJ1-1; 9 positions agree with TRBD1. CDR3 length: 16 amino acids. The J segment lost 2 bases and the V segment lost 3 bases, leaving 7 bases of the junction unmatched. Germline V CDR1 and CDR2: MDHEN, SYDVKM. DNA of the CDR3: TGTGCCAGCAGTTTGACAGGGGGGACCTTAAACACTGAAGCTTTCTTT. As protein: CASSLTGGTLNTEAFF.

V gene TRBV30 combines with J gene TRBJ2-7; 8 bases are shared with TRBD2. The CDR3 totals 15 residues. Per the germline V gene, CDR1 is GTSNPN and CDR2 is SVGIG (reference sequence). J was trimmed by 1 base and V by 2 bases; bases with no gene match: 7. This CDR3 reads CAWSNGLAGSYEQYF. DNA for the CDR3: TGTGCCTGGAGTAACGGGCTAGCGGGTTCCTACGAGCAGTACTTC. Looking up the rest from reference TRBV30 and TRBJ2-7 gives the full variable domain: SQTIHQWPATLVQPVGSPLSLECTVEGTSNPNLYWYRQAAGRGLQLLFYSVGIGQISSEVPQNLSASRPQDRQFILSSKKLLLSDSGFYLCAWSNGLAGSYEQYFGPGTRLTVT.

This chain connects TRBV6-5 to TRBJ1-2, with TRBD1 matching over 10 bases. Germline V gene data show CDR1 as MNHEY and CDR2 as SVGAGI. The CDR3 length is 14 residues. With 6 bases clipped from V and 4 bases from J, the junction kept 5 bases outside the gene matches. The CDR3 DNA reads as TGTGCCAGCAGAGATGACAGGGGGCCCTATGGCTACACCTTC. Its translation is CASRDDRGPYGYTF.

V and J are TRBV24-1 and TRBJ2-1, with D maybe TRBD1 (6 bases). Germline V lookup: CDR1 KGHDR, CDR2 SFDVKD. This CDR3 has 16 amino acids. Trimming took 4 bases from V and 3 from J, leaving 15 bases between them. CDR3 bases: TGTGCCACCAGTGAGCTATGGACAGAGAGCTACAATGAGCAGTTCTTC. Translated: CATSELWTESYNEQFF.

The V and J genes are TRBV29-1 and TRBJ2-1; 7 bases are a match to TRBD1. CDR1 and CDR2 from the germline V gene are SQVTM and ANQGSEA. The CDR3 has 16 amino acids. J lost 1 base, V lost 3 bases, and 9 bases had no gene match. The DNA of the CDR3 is TGCAGCGTTGATGGAATTACAGGGGCTTCCTACAATGAGCAGTTCTTC. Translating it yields CSVDGITGASYNEQFF.